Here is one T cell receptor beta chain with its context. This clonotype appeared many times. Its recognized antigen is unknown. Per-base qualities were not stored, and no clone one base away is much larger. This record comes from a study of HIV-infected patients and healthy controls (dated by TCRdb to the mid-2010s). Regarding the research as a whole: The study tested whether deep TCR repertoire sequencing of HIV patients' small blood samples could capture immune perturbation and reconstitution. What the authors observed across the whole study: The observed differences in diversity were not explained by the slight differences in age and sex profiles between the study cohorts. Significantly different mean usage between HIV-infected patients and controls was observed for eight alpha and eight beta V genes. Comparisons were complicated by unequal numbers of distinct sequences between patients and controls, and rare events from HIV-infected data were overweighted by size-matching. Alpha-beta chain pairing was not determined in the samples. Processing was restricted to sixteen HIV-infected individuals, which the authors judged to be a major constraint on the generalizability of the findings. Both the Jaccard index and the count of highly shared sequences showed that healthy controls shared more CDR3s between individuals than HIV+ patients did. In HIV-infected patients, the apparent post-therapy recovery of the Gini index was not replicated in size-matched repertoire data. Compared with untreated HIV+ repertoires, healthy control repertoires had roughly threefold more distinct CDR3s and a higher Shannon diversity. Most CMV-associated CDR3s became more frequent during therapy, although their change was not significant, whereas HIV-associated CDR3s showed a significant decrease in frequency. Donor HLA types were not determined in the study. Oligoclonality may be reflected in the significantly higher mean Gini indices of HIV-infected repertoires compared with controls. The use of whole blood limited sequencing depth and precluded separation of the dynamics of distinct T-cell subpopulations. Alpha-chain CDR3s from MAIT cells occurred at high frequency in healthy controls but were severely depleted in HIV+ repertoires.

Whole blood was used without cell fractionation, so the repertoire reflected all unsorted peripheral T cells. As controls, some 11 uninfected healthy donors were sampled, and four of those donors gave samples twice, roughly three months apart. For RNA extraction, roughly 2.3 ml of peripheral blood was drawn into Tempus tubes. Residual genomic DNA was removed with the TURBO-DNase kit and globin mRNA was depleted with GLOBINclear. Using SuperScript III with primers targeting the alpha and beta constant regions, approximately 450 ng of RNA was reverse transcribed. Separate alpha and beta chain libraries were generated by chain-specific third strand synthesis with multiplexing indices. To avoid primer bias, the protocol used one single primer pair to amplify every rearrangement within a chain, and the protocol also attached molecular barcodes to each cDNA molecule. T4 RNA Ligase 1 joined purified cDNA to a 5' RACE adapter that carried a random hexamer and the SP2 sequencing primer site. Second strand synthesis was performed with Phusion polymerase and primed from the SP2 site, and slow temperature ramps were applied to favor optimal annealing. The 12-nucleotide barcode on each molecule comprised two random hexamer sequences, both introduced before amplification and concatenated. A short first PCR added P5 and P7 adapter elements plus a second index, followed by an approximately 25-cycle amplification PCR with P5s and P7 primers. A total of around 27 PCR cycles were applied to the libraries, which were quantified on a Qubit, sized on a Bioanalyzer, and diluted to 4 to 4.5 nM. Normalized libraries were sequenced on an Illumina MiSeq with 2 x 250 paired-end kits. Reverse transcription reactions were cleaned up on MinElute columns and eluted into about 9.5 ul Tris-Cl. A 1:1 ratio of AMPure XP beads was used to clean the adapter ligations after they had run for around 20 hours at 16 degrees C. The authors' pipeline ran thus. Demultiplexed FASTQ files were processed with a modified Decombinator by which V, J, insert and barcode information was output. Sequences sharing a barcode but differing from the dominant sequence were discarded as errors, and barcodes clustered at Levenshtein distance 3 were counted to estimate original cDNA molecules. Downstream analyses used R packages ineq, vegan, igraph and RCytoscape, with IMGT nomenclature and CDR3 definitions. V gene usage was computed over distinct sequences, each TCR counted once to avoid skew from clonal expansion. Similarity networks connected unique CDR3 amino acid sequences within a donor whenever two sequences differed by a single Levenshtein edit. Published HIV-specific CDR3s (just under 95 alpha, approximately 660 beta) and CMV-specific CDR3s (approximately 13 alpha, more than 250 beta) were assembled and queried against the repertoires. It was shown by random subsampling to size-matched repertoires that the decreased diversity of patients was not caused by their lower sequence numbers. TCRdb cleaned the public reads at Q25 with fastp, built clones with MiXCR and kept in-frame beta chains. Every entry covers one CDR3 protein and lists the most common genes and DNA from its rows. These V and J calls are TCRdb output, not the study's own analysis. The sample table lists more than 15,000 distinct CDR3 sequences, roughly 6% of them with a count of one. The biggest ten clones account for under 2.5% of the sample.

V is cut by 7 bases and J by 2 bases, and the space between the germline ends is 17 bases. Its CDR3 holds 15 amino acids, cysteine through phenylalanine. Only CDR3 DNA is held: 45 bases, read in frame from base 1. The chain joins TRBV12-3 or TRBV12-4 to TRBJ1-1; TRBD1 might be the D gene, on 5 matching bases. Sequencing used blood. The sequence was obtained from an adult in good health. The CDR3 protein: CASTLAGAFNTEAFF. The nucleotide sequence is TGTGCCAGCACTTTGGCCGGGGCGTTTAACACTGAAGCTTTCTTT.